The clone carrying this TCR beta chain was seen only once. Its antigen is unknown. 60 Vbeta and 13 Jbeta primers were used in PCR. Measured with immunoSEQ multiplex PCR; TCRdb has only the in-frame clones, and not every one. Altogether fewer than 300,000 clones are present, about four fifths being singletons, with the ten largest covering about 0.29%. Germline assignment: CDR1 ENHRY and CDR2 SYGVKD. This CDR3 comprises 13 residues. V lost 11 bases, J lost 3 bases, and 14 bases lay in between. The data belong to a study of cytomegalovirus exposure and HLA in healthy donors. Study-wide context: As released early, the data held approximately 80 million unique TCRs from HLA-typed donors.

Findings and limits, study-wide: CMV antigen specificity of a few CMV-associated chains was confirmed in vitro.

The chain employs TRBV10-3 and TRBJ2-1, with D maybe TRBD2 (5 bases). Sample: PBMCs. The source of this sequence is a girl aged 2 to 9 in good health and CMV-seronegative. The CDR3 sequence: CAAKGSDYNEQFF. CDR3 DNA: TGTGCCGCCAAAGGGAGTGACTACAATGAGCAGTTCTTC.